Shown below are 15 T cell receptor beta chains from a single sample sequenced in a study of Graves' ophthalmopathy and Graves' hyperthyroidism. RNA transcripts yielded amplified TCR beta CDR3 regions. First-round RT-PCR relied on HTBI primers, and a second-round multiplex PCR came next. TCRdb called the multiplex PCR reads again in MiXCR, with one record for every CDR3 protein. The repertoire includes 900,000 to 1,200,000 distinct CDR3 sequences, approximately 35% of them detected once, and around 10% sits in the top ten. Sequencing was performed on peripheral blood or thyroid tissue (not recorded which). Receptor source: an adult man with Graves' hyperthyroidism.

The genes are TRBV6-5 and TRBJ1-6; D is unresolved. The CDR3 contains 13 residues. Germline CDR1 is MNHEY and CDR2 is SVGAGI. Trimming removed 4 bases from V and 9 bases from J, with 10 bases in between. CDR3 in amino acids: CASSFASASPLHF. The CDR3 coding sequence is TGTGCCAGCAGTTTCGCCAGCGCTTCACCCCTCCACTTT.

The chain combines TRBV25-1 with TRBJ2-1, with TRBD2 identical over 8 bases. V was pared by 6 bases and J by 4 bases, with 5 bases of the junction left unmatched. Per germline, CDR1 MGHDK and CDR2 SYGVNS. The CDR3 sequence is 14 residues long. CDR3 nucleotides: TGTGCCAGCAGCGGCGGGAGGAGTTACAATGAGCAGTTCTTC. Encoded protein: CASSGGRSYNEQFF.

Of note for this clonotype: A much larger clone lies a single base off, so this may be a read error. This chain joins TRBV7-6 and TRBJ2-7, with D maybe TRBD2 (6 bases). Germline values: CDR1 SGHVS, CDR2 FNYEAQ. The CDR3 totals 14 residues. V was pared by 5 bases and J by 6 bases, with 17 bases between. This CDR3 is CASSAGSPPCEQYF. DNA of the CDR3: TGTGCCAGCAGCGCGGGGTCCCCCCCCTGCGAGCAGTACTTC.

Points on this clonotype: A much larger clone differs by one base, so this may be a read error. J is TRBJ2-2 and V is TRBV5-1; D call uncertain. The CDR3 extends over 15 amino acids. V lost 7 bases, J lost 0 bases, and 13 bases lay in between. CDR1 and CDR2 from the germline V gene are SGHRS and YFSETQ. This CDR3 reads CASPTTPANTGELFF. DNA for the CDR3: TGCGCCAGCCCCACAACCCCCGCGAACACCGGGGAGCTGTTTTTT.

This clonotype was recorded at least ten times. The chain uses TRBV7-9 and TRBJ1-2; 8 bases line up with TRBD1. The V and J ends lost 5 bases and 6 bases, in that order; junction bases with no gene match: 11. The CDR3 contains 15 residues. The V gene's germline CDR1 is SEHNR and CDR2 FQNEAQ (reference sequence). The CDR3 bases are TGTGCCAGCAGCCCCAGCCTGACAGGGGTGGATGGCTACACCTTC. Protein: CASSPSLTGVDGYTF.

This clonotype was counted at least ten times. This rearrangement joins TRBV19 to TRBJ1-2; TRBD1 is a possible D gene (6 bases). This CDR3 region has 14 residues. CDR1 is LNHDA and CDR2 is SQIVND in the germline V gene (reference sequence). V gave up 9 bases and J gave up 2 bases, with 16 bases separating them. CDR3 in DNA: TGTGCCAGCTGGGCCCGGGGGGCGAACTATGGCTACACCTTC. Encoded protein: CASWARGANYGYTF.

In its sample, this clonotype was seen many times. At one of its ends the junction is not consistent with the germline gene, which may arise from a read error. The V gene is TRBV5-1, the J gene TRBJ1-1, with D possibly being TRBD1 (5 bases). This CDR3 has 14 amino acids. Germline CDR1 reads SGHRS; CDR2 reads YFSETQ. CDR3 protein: CASSSGQGNTEAFF. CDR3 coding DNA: TGTGCCAGCAGCTCGGGCCAGGGTAACACTGAAGCTTTCTTT.

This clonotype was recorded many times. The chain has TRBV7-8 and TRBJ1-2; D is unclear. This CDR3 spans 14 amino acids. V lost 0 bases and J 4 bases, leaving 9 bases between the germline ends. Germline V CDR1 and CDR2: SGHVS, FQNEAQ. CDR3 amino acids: CASSLARSGYGYTF. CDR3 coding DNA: TGTGCCAGCAGCTTAGCCAGGTCTGGCTATGGCTACACCTTC.

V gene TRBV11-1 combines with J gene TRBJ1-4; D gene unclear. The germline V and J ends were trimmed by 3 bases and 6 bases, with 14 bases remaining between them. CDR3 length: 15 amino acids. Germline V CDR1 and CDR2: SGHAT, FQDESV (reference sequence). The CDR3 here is CASSFRSLGDEKLFF. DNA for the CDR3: TGTGCCAGCAGCTTTAGATCCCTCGGTGATGAAAAACTGTTTTTT.

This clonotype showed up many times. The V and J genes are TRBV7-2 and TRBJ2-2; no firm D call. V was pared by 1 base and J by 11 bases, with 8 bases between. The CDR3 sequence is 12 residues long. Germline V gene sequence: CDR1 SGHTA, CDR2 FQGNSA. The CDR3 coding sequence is TGTGCCAGCAGCTTAGATCTGGCCGAGCTGTTTTTT. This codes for CASSLDLAELFF.

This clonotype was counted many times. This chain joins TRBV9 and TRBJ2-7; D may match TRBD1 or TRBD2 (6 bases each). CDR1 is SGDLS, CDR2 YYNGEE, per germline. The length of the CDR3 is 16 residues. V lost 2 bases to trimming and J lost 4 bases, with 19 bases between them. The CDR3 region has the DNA TGTGCCAGCAGCGTCCGCGGGGACACACTCGGGTACGAGCAGTACTTC. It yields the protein CASSVRGDTLGYEQYF.

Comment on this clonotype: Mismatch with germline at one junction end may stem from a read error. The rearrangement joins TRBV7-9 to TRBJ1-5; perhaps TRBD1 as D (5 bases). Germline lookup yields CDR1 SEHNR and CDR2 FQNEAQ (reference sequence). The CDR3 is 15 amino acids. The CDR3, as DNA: TGCGCCAGCAGCCAAGTGGCCAGGGAAGATCAGCCCCAGCATTTT. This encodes CASSQVAREDQPQHF.

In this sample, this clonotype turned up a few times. The CDR3 loop reads CASSQDALAGYDYEQYF. Written as DNA, the CDR3 is TGCGCCAGCAGCCAAGACGCTTTAGCGGGATACGACTACGAGCAGTACTTC. The J gene is TRBJ2-7, the V gene TRBV4-3, with TRBD2 matching 8 bases. This CDR3 is 17 amino acids long. Per germline, CDR1 LGHNA and CDR2 YSLEER. V shed 0 bases, J shed 3 bases, and the junction held 10 bases outside the gene matches.

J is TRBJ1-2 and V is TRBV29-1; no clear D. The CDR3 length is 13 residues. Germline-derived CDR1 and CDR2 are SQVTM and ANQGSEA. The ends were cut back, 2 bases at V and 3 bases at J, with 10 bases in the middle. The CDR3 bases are TGCAGCGTTGAAACTAGGGTGGACTATGGCTACACCTTC. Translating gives CSVETRVDYGYTF.

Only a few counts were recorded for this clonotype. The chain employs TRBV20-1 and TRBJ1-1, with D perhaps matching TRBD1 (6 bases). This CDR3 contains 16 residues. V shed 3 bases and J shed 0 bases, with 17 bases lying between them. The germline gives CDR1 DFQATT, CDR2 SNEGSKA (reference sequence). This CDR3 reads CSARTPGHSMNTEAFF. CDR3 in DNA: TGCAGTGCTAGGACGCCGGGACACAGTATGAACACTGAAGCTTTCTTT.